Listed below are T cell receptor beta chains from one sample, sequenced in a study of T cell repertoires in cytomegalovirus infection. TCRdb itself ran the reads through MiXCR, one entry per CDR3 protein. The sample carries 740,000 or so distinct CDR3 sequences, roughly a third recorded once. Sequenced material: PBMCs. These receptors were obtained from a human donor in good health (CMV status not recorded). Some clones in this sample may be carry-over from other donors' samples. Both conserved end residues are part of each CDR3. Fields, in order: clone size, V gene, D gene, J gene, CDR3 protein, CDR3 DNA. A D gene is named only where the DNA matches it firmly. Part of the rows lack a size; the others show once, few, many or a class for expanded clones.

clone_size: .; v_call: TRBV4-2; d_call: .; j_call: TRBJ2-1; cdr3_aa: CASRASNEQFF; cdr3_nt: TGTGCCAGCAGGGCAAGCAATGAGCAGTTCTTC
clone_size: few; v_call: TRBV7-6; d_call: TRBD1; j_call: TRBJ2-7; cdr3_aa: CASSPRRHDRDREQYF; cdr3_nt: TGTGCCAGCAGCCCCCGCCGACATGACAGGGATCGGGAGCAGTACTTC
clone_size: .; v_call: TRBV20-1; d_call: .; j_call: TRBJ2-4; cdr3_aa: CSYGGDLAKNIQYF; cdr3_nt: TGCAGCTATGGAGGGGATCTGGCCAAAAACATTCAGTACTTC
clone_size: .; v_call: TRBV30; d_call: TRBD1; j_call: TRBJ2-3; cdr3_aa: CAWEGDRGLTDTQYF; cdr3_nt: TGTGCCTGGGAGGGTGACAGGGGCCTTACAGATACGCAGTATTTT
clone_size: few; v_call: TRBV7-6; d_call: .; j_call: TRBJ2-7; cdr3_aa: CASSPLTGGPYEQYF; cdr3_nt: TGTGCCAGCAGCCCCCTGACAGGAGGTCCCTACGAGCAGTACTTC
clone_size: .; v_call: TRBV20-1; d_call: TRBD2; j_call: TRBJ2-7; cdr3_aa: CSARGTSGSYEQYF; cdr3_nt: TGCAGTGCTAGAGGGACTAGCGGCTCCTACGAGCAGTACTTC
clone_size: many; v_call: TRBV5-6; d_call: .; j_call: TRBJ1-1; cdr3_aa: CASSLEAGRNTEAFF; cdr3_nt: TGTGCCAGCAGCTTGGAGGCAGGGAGGAACACTGAAGCTTTCTTT
clone_size: few; v_call: TRBV7-6; d_call: TRBD2; j_call: TRBJ2-1; cdr3_aa: CASSLGIRGRAYNEQFF; cdr3_nt: TGTGCCAGCAGCTTAGGAATTCGCGGGAGGGCCTACAATGAGCAGTTCTTC
clone_size: few; v_call: TRBV7-8; d_call: TRBD2; j_call: TRBJ2-2; cdr3_aa: CASSYGLAGVGAGELFF; cdr3_nt: TGTGCCAGCAGCTACGGACTAGCGGGAGTGGGGGCCGGGGAGCTGTTTTTT
clone_size: .; v_call: TRBV27; d_call: .; j_call: TRBJ2-7; cdr3_aa: CASSRWGGEQYF; cdr3_nt: TGTGCCAGCAGCCGGTGGGGAGGCGAGCAGTACTTC
clone_size: .; v_call: TRBV28; d_call: TRBD1; j_call: TRBJ2-2; cdr3_aa: CASSTRGYTEELFF; cdr3_nt: TGTGCCAGCAGTACCAGGGGGTACACCGAGGAGCTGTTTTTT
clone_size: few; v_call: TRBV7-2; d_call: TRBD1; j_call: TRBJ2-1; cdr3_aa: CASSGRGRGGGEQFF; cdr3_nt: TGTGCCAGCAGCGGCAGGGGTAGAGGGGGCGGTGAGCAGTTCTTC
clone_size: .; v_call: TRBV20-1; d_call: TRBD1; j_call: TRBJ1-5; cdr3_aa: CSAREPGGRRELSNQPQHF; cdr3_nt: TGCAGTGCTAGAGAACCAGGGGGCAGGAGGGAGTTATCAAATCAGCCCCAGCATTTT
clone_size: .; v_call: TRBV4-1; d_call: TRBD2; j_call: TRBJ2-7; cdr3_aa: CASSLSGVASYEQYF; cdr3_nt: TGCGCCAGCAGCCTCAGCGGGGTGGCCTCCTACGAGCAGTACTTC
clone_size: .; v_call: TRBV7-2; d_call: .; j_call: TRBJ1-1; cdr3_aa: CASSLGLPNTEAFF; cdr3_nt: TGTGCCAGCAGCTTAGGGCTTCCGAACACTGAAGCTTTCTTT
clone_size: .; v_call: TRBV27; d_call: .; j_call: TRBJ2-6; cdr3_aa: CATARLPGANVLTF; cdr3_nt: TGTGCCACCGCCCGGTTACCTGGGGCCAACGTCCTGACTTTC
clone_size: .; v_call: TRBV6-2/TRBV6-3; d_call: .; j_call: TRBJ2-3; cdr3_aa: CASSSRAGRTDTQYF; cdr3_nt: TGTGCCAGCAGTTCCAGGGCGGGTCGCACAGATACGCAGTATTTT
clone_size: few; v_call: TRBV6-1; d_call: .; j_call: TRBJ2-3; cdr3_aa: CASTGQLRTDTQYF; cdr3_nt: TGTGCCAGCACCGGACAACTGAGGACAGATACGCAGTATTTT
clone_size: few; v_call: TRBV20-1; d_call: TRBD1; j_call: TRBJ2-5; cdr3_aa: CSASPGTDAQETQYF; cdr3_nt: TGCAGTGCTAGCCCCGGGACAGACGCCCAAGAGACCCAGTACTTC
clone_size: few; v_call: TRBV18; d_call: .; j_call: TRBJ2-7; cdr3_aa: CASSPERVGEQYF; cdr3_nt: TGTGCCAGCTCACCAGAGAGGGTCGGCGAGCAGTACTTC
clone_size: .; v_call: TRBV6-2/TRBV6-3; d_call: TRBD1; j_call: TRBJ2-5; cdr3_aa: CASSYWRTGTYQETQYF; cdr3_nt: TGTGCCAGCAGTTACTGGCGGACAGGGACGTACCAAGAGACCCAGTACTTC
clone_size: few; v_call: TRBV6-1; d_call: .; j_call: TRBJ2-7; cdr3_aa: CASTISPPTINEQYF; cdr3_nt: TGTGCCAGCACCATATCCCCCCCGACTATAAACGAGCAGTACTTC
clone_size: once; v_call: TRBV27; d_call: .; j_call: TRBJ1-2; cdr3_aa: CASSLPGGAPTF; cdr3_nt: TGTGCCAGCAGTCTCCCCGGGGGGGCACCCACCTTC
clone_size: .; v_call: TRBV28; d_call: .; j_call: TRBJ2-1; cdr3_aa: CASSLYRRALYNEQFF; cdr3_nt: TGTGCCAGCAGTTTATATCGGCGGGCCCTATACAATGAGCAGTTCTTC
clone_size: few; v_call: TRBV12-3/TRBV12-4; d_call: .; j_call: TRBJ1-3; cdr3_aa: CASLGGGSLSGNTIYF; cdr3_nt: TGTGCCAGCCTTGGAGGCGGCTCCCTCTCTGGAAACACCATATATTTT
clone_size: few; v_call: TRBV19; d_call: TRBD1; j_call: TRBJ1-5; cdr3_aa: CASQKTGRNQPQHF; cdr3_nt: TGTGCCAGTCAGAAGACAGGGCGAAATCAGCCCCAGCATTTT
clone_size: .; v_call: TRBV7-8; d_call: .; j_call: TRBJ2-7; cdr3_aa: CSSSHTPGVEQYF; cdr3_nt: TGTTCCAGCAGCCATACCCCGGGGGTCGAGCAGTACTTC
clone_size: .; v_call: TRBV4-2; d_call: TRBD2; j_call: TRBJ2-7; cdr3_aa: CASSPLAGGREQYF; cdr3_nt: TGTGCCAGCAGCCCACTAGCGGGAGGCAGGGAGCAGTACTTC
clone_size: few; v_call: TRBV7-9; d_call: .; j_call: TRBJ2-1; cdr3_aa: CASSPGAVGNEQFF; cdr3_nt: TGTGCCAGCAGCCCCGGGGCTGTGGGCAATGAGCAGTTCTTC
clone_size: .; v_call: TRBV20-1; d_call: .; j_call: TRBJ2-5; cdr3_aa: CSATDSAETQYF; cdr3_nt: TGCAGTGCCACGGACTCGGCGGAGACCCAGTACTTC
clone_size: .; v_call: TRBV7-9; d_call: TRBD1; j_call: TRBJ2-2; cdr3_aa: CASSPQLGQGRHTGELFF; cdr3_nt: TGTGCCAGCAGCCCCCAACTTGGACAGGGGCGTCACACCGGGGAGCTGTTTTTT
clone_size: many; v_call: TRBV12-3/TRBV12-4; d_call: TRBD1; j_call: TRBJ2-6; cdr3_aa: CASSSNRGFSGANVLTF; cdr3_nt: TGTGCCAGCAGCTCAAACAGGGGTTTCTCTGGGGCCAACGTCCTGACTTTC
clone_size: .; v_call: TRBV5-1; d_call: .; j_call: TRBJ1-2; cdr3_aa: CASSLTRGRGNYGYTF; cdr3_nt: TGCGCCAGCAGCTTGACCCGGGGTAGAGGCAACTATGGCTACACCTTC
clone_size: once; v_call: TRBV7-8; d_call: .; j_call: TRBJ1-3; cdr3_aa: CARSLLVPVQLAGNTIYF; cdr3_nt: TGTGCCAGGAGCTTATTGGTCCCGGTACAATTGGCTGGAAACACCATATATTTT
clone_size: .; v_call: TRBV29-1; d_call: .; j_call: TRBJ2-1; cdr3_aa: CSVGGGRAYNEQFF; cdr3_nt: TGCAGCGTTGGAGGTGGGCGGGCCTACAATGAGCAGTTCTTC
clone_size: .; v_call: TRBV24-1; d_call: .; j_call: TRBJ1-1; cdr3_aa: CATSAPGKDTEAFF; cdr3_nt: TGTGCCACCAGTGCTCCGGGAAAGGACACTGAAGCTTTCTTT
clone_size: .; v_call: TRBV24-1; d_call: TRBD1; j_call: TRBJ2-5; cdr3_aa: CATSEPDRGQETQYF; cdr3_nt: TGTGCCACCAGTGAACCAGACAGGGGGCAAGAGACCCAGTACTTC
clone_size: many; v_call: TRBV28; d_call: TRBD2; j_call: TRBJ2-5; cdr3_aa: CASSLSGGASETQYF; cdr3_nt: TGTGCCAGCAGTTTGTCGGGGGGGGCTTCAGAGACCCAGTACTTC
clone_size: .; v_call: TRBV28; d_call: TRBD2; j_call: TRBJ2-4; cdr3_aa: CASSGSSGGAKNIQYF; cdr3_nt: TGTGCCAGCAGTGGATCTAGCGGGGGAGCCAAAAACATTCAGTACTTC
clone_size: .; v_call: TRBV7-9; d_call: .; j_call: TRBJ1-1; cdr3_aa: CASGLAGVRAFF; cdr3_nt: TGTGCCAGCGGCCTCGCGGGCGTTAGAGCTTTCTTT
clone_size: .; v_call: TRBV2; d_call: .; j_call: TRBJ2-2; cdr3_aa: CASIGALNTGELFF; cdr3_nt: TGTGCCAGCATTGGGGCTTTGAACACCGGGGAGCTGTTTTTT
clone_size: .; v_call: TRBV9; d_call: .; j_call: TRBJ2-5; cdr3_aa: CASSAGEETQYF; cdr3_nt: TGTGCCAGCAGCGCGGGGGAAGAGACCCAGTACTTC
clone_size: .; v_call: TRBV6-6; d_call: .; j_call: TRBJ1-1; cdr3_aa: CASSYSGIYQGRNTEAFF; cdr3_nt: TGTGCCAGCAGTTACTCGGGGATTTATCAGGGTCGGAACACTGAAGCTTTCTTT
clone_size: few; v_call: TRBV12-3/TRBV12-4; d_call: TRBD2; j_call: TRBJ2-1; cdr3_aa: CASSPIPGLAGGTNYNEQFF; cdr3_nt: TGTGCCAGCAGTCCGATACCGGGACTAGCGGGAGGCACAAACTACAATGAGCAGTTCTTC
clone_size: .; v_call: TRBV4-1; d_call: .; j_call: TRBJ2-1; cdr3_aa: CASSQGIDWFPIRGNEQFF; cdr3_nt: TGCGCCAGCAGCCAAGGGATCGACTGGTTTCCTATTCGAGGCAATGAGCAGTTCTTC
clone_size: few; v_call: TRBV19; d_call: TRBD2; j_call: TRBJ2-3; cdr3_aa: CASSIRSGRGSGDTQYF; cdr3_nt: TGTGCCAGTAGTATCCGGAGCGGGAGAGGGAGTGGGGATACGCAGTATTTT
clone_size: .; v_call: TRBV20-1; d_call: TRBD2; j_call: TRBJ2-1; cdr3_aa: CSAIRLAGGHEQFF; cdr3_nt: TGCAGTGCTATTCGACTAGCGGGGGGGCATGAGCAGTTCTTC
clone_size: many; v_call: TRBV7-8; d_call: TRBD1; j_call: TRBJ2-3; cdr3_aa: CASSASSGQGADTQYF; cdr3_nt: TGTGCCAGCAGCGCATCGTCCGGACAGGGGGCAGATACGCAGTATTTT
clone_size: .; v_call: TRBV9; d_call: .; j_call: TRBJ2-7; cdr3_aa: CASSVEARDEQYF; cdr3_nt: TGTGCCAGCAGCGTAGAAGCCAGGGACGAGCAGTACTTC
clone_size: once; v_call: TRBV28; d_call: TRBD1; j_call: TRBJ2-2; cdr3_aa: CASSLRGQGGTGELFF; cdr3_nt: TGTGCCAGCAGTTTGCGGGGACAGGGGGGCACCGGGGAGCTGTTTTTT
clone_size: many; v_call: TRBV7-8; d_call: TRBD1; j_call: TRBJ2-7; cdr3_aa: CASSLRTGAYEQYF; cdr3_nt: TGTGCCAGCAGCTTAAGGACAGGGGCCTACGAGCAGTACTTC
clone_size: .; v_call: TRBV28; d_call: TRBD1; j_call: TRBJ1-2; cdr3_aa: CASSLLWRGPGGYTF; cdr3_nt: TGTGCCAGCAGTTTATTGTGGAGGGGGCCGGGGGGCTACACCTTC
clone_size: .; v_call: TRBV29-1; d_call: TRBD1; j_call: TRBJ2-5; cdr3_aa: CSVSGTGELFETQYF; cdr3_nt: TGCAGCGTGTCCGGGACAGGGGAATTATTCGAGACCCAGTACTTC
clone_size: .; v_call: TRBV30; d_call: .; j_call: TRBJ1-6; cdr3_aa: CAWRPTFRGPRSPLHF; cdr3_nt: TGTGCCTGGAGGCCTACATTTCGGGGTCCTCGGTCACCCCTCCACTTT
clone_size: .; v_call: TRBV7-9; d_call: .; j_call: TRBJ2-3; cdr3_aa: CASSSRKTGKPETQYF; cdr3_nt: TGTGCCAGCAGCTCCAGAAAAACAGGAAAACCCGAAACGCAGTATTTT
clone_size: .; v_call: TRBV9; d_call: TRBD1; j_call: TRBJ1-1; cdr3_aa: CASSATGENTEAFF; cdr3_nt: TGTGCCAGCAGCGCGACAGGGGAGAACACTGAAGCTTTCTTT
clone_size: .; v_call: TRBV6-2/TRBV6-3; d_call: .; j_call: TRBJ2-7; cdr3_aa: CATRYRERSYEQYF; cdr3_nt: TGTGCCACCCGCTACAGGGAAAGGTCCTACGAGCAGTACTTC
clone_size: .; v_call: TRBV6-1; d_call: .; j_call: TRBJ2-1; cdr3_aa: CASRISPPSYNEQFF; cdr3_nt: TGTGCCAGCAGGATTAGCCCACCATCCTACAATGAGCAGTTCTTC
clone_size: many; v_call: TRBV7-2; d_call: .; j_call: TRBJ2-5; cdr3_aa: CASSSGSGETQYF; cdr3_nt: TGTGCCAGCAGCTCGGGGTCTGGGGAGACCCAGTACTTC
clone_size: few; v_call: TRBV28; d_call: .; j_call: TRBJ2-2; cdr3_aa: CASTLDPNTGELFF; cdr3_nt: TGTGCCAGCACCCTCGACCCGAACACCGGGGAGCTGTTTTTT